The 25 T cell receptor beta chains listed next were all sequenced from one sample in a study of blood T cell repertoires in COVID-19. Produced via immunoSEQ multiplex PCR; TCRdb's table is partial and in-frame only. Of 130,000 or so clones listed, more than 75% are singletons. The source material was peripheral blood. The receptors here all came from a man aged 60 to 75 with acute or convalescent COVID-19.

V gene TRBV5-6 combines with J gene TRBJ2-1; 9 bases agree with TRBD2. The CDR3 loop spans 15 amino acids. Unmatched junction bases numbered 8, after V lost 4 bases and J lost 6 bases. Germline V gene sequence: CDR1 SGHDT, CDR2 YYEEEE. The CDR3 spells CASSPSGNFGNEQFF. The DNA of the CDR3 is TGTGCCAGCAGCCCTAGCGGGAACTTTGGCAATGAGCAGTTCTTC.

J is TRBJ2-5 and V is TRBV7-2; 13 bases are shared with TRBD2. Trimming at V came to 3 bases and at J to 4 bases, leaving 5 bases not matched to a gene. Germline assignment: CDR1 SGHTA and CDR2 FQGNSA. The CDR3 has 16 residues. CDR3 residues: CASSLTSGRRGETQYF. The DNA of the CDR3 is TGTGCCAGCAGCTTGACTAGCGGGAGGAGGGGAGAGACCCAGTACTTC.

This chain joins TRBV4-3 and TRBJ1-4; no clear D. V was pared by 2 bases and J by 7 bases, with 14 bases between. Germline loops: CDR1 LGHNA, CDR2 YSLEER. The CDR3 loop spans 15 amino acids. Here the CDR3 DNA reads TGCGCCAGCAGCCAATTCCACAGAAGCCCTGAAAAACTGTTTTTT. It translates to CASSQFHRSPEKLFF.

V gene TRBV9 combines with J gene TRBJ2-3, with unresolved D. V lost 0 bases, J lost 4 bases, and 3 bases lay in between. CDR1 is SGDLS and CDR2 is YYNGEE in the germline V gene. The CDR3 has 12 residues. The CDR3 reads CASSVGADTQYF. Here the CDR3 DNA reads TGTGCCAGCAGCGTAGGCGCAGATACGCAGTATTTT.

The chain carries TRBV29-1 and TRBJ2-1; the D is unclear. Trimming cost V 4 bases and J 4 bases, with 11 bases left between them. Germline CDR1 reads SQVTM; CDR2 reads ANQGSEA. There are 13 residues in the CDR3. The CDR3 loop is CSVGRSEYNEQFF. The CDR3 DNA reads as TGCAGCGTTGGGAGAAGTGAGTACAATGAGCAGTTCTTC.

The CDR3 DNA reads as TGTGCCAGCGGTCATCGGGGATCCTACGAGCAGTACTTC. Protein product: CASGHRGSYEQYF. The chain links TRBV2 to TRBJ2-7, with D possibly matching TRBD2 (5 bases). This CDR3 spans 13 amino acids. V was trimmed by 8 bases and J by 1 base, leaving 12 bases between them. Germline loops: CDR1 SNHLY, CDR2 FYNNEI.

V and J are TRBV7-8 and TRBJ2-2, with 9 nucleotides matching TRBD2. Germline V gene data show CDR1 as SGHVS and CDR2 as FQNEAQ. The CDR3 spans 17 residues. Trimming at V came to 3 bases and at J to 0 bases, leaving 5 bases not matched to a gene. The CDR3: CASSFKLAGANTGELFF. The CDR3 coding sequence is TGTGCCAGCAGCTTCAAACTAGCGGGCGCGAACACCGGGGAGCTGTTTTTT.

This chain links TRBV7-9 with TRBJ1-1; weak D call: TRBD1 (6 bases). CDR3 length: 12 amino acids. Per the germline V gene, CDR1 is SEHNR and CDR2 is FQNEAQ (reference sequence). The V gene lost 4 bases and the J gene lost 4 bases, with 7 bases spanning the gap. The CDR3 loop reads CASSWTATEAFF. The CDR3 DNA reads TGTGCCAGCAGCTGGACAGCCACTGAAGCTTTCTTT.

The rearrangement uses TRBV5-1 and TRBJ2-6; D is possibly TRBD2 (6 bases). This CDR3 is 16 amino acids long. With 4 bases removed from V and 2 bases from J, the gap between germline ends came to 13 bases. Germline CDR1 SGHRS, CDR2 YFSETQ. The CDR3 reads CASSPGLSPGANVLTF. For the CDR3, the DNA is TGCGCCAGCAGCCCTGGACTATCCCCTGGGGCCAACGTCCTGACTTTC.

CDR3 DNA sequence: TGTGCCACCAGTGGGGGACAGGGAGATACGCAGTATTTT. Translation gives CATSGGQGDTQYF. V gene TRBV24-1 combines with J gene TRBJ2-3; 9 bases map to TRBD1. Trimming cost V 5 bases and J 5 bases; bases outside gene matches: 1. From germline, CDR1 is KGHDR and CDR2 SFDVKD. The CDR3 runs 13 residues.

V usage is TRBV2 and J usage is TRBJ2-7; TRBD1 might be the D (5 bases). Germline lookup yields CDR1 SNHLY and CDR2 FYNNEI. Trimming shortened V by 3 bases and J by 2 bases, and 8 bases separated the two germline ends. The CDR3 has 13 residues. The CDR3 is CASSDRAPYEQYF. For the CDR3, the DNA is TGTGCCAGCAGTGACAGGGCTCCCTACGAGCAGTACTTC.

The V and J genes are TRBV7-3 and TRBJ2-3; D is perhaps TRBD2 (6 bases). This CDR3 is 15 amino acids long. V was shortened by 6 bases and J by 2 bases, with 15 bases between the two germline ends. CDR1 and CDR2 from the germline V gene are SGHTA and FQGTGA. Here the CDR3 reads CASSPGTGATDTQYF. The CDR3 DNA sequence: TGTGCCAGCAGTCCCGGGACTGGGGCCACAGATACGCAGTATTTT.

The chain is built from TRBV27 and TRBJ2-7, with 9 nucleotides matching TRBD2. The V segment lost 1 base and the J segment 7 bases; nucleotides outside the gene matches: 8. CDR3 length: 15 residues. In germline, CDR1 is MNHEY, CDR2 SMNVEV (reference sequence). The CDR3 is CASSLYAGGPGEQYF. DNA of the CDR3: TGTGCCAGCAGTTTATATGCGGGAGGGCCGGGGGAGCAGTACTTC.

The rearrangement joins TRBV14 to TRBJ1-2; TRBD1 might be the D (6 bases). The CDR3 extends over 16 amino acids. V shed 0 bases and J shed 8 bases, with 19 bases lying between them. Germline CDR1 is SGHDN and CDR2 is FVKESK. In nucleotides, the CDR3 is TGTGCCAGCAGCCAAGACTCCCCGACAGGCCGGGAAGGCTACACCTTC. Translation gives CASSQDSPTGREGYTF.

The V and J genes are TRBV27 and TRBJ2-7, with D uncertain. V lost 3 bases and J lost 0, with 9 bases in between. The CDR3 loop spans 14 amino acids. Germline-derived CDR1 and CDR2 are MNHEY and SMNVEV (reference sequence). In DNA, the CDR3 is TGTGCCAGCAGTTTCGGCCCTAGCTCCTACGAGCAGTACTTC. Amino acid sequence: CASSFGPSSYEQYF.

CDR3 sequence (DNA): TGTGCCAGCAGTACTAGCGGGAGAAGCTACAATGAGCAGTTCTTC. It translates to CASSTSGRSYNEQFF. This rearrangement joins TRBV28 to TRBJ2-1; 11 nucleotides align to TRBD2. This CDR3 has 15 amino acids. Germline CDR1 and CDR2: MDHEN and SYDVKM. Unmatched junction bases numbered 3, after V lost 5 bases and J lost 3 bases.

This clone was found many times. J is TRBJ2-3 and V is TRBV29-1, with D unclear. V lost 7 bases and J lost 0, with 5 bases in between. The CDR3 consists of 11 residues. Germline V gene sequence: CDR1 SQVTM, CDR2 ANQGSEA. The CDR3 loop reads CSATSTDTQYF. The CDR3 DNA is TGCAGCGCGACTAGCACAGATACGCAGTATTTT.

The rearrangement uses TRBV19 and TRBJ1-1; 8 bases align to TRBD1. The CDR3 is made up of 16 amino acids. The germline V gene encodes CDR1 LNHDA and CDR2 SQIVND (reference sequence). V lost 9 bases to trimming and J lost 4 bases; unmatched junction nucleotides: 16. The CDR3 DNA reads as TGTGCCAGCGAACGGACAGGGAGGGGACGGGGCACTGAAGCTTTCTTT. It translates to CASERTGRGRGTEAFF.

The V gene is TRBV9, the J gene TRBJ2-1; 8 bases are a match to TRBD2. Germline-derived CDR1 and CDR2 are SGDLS and YYNGEE. The CDR3 consists of 17 residues. V dropped 0 bases and J dropped 6; count of bases not matched to a gene: 11. This chain's CDR3 is CASSVVGGTSSINEQFF. The CDR3 region has the DNA TGTGCCAGCAGCGTAGTAGGGGGGACTAGTAGTATCAATGAGCAGTTCTTC.

The rearrangement uses TRBV7-9 and TRBJ2-7; maybe TRBD1 (6 bases). Between the trimmed V and J ends, which lost 6 bases and 0 bases, there was a span of 15 bases. The length of the CDR3 is 15 residues. CDR1 SEHNR and CDR2 FQNEAQ come from the germline V gene (reference sequence). The CDR3, as DNA: TGTGCCAGCAGGCGACAGGTGGCCTCCTCCTACGAGCAGTACTTC. Translated, it gives CASRRQVASSYEQYF.

V gene TRBV18 combines with J gene TRBJ2-2, with D perhaps matching TRBD1 (6 bases). Germline loops: CDR1 KGHSH, CDR2 LQKENI. The CDR3 is 16 amino acids. The V end was cut by 2 bases, the J end by 0 bases, with 10 bases between. DNA of the CDR3: TGTGCCAGCTCACCAACACAGGGACCGAACACCGGGGAGCTGTTTTTT. It translates to CASSPTQGPNTGELFF.

In this sample, this clone turned up once. The rearrangement uses TRBV19 and TRBJ2-3; D is uncertain. Trimming left V 5 bases short and J 6 bases short, with 6 bases between. This CDR3 region has 11 residues. CDR1 is LNHDA, CDR2 SQIVND, per germline (reference sequence). CDR3 in DNA: TGTGCCAGTAGTTTCGCGGATACGCAGTATTTT. It specifies CASSFADTQYF.

V usage is TRBV5-1 and J usage is TRBJ1-3; D unclear. Trimming left V 1 base short and J 4 bases short, with 6 bases between. CDR3 length equals 13 residues. CDR1 is SGHRS, CDR2 YFSETQ, per germline. The CDR3 region is CASSLHIGNTIYF. CDR3 coding DNA: TGCGCCAGCAGCTTGCACATCGGAAACACCATATATTTT.

This clone appeared a few times. The chain combines TRBV28 with TRBJ2-3, with D possibly TRBD2 on 5 matching bases. There are 14 residues in the CDR3. Germline values: CDR1 MDHEN, CDR2 SYDVKM. V was pared by 7 bases and J by 2 bases, with 13 bases between. The CDR3 sequence is CASIPGTNTDTQYF. The CDR3 region has the DNA TGTGCCAGCATCCCGGGAACAAACACAGATACGCAGTATTTT.

This chain uses TRBV11-2 with TRBJ2-2; 7 bases align to TRBD2. Germline-derived CDR1 and CDR2 are SGHAT and FQNNGV. The CDR3 loop spans 14 amino acids. The V segment lost 6 bases and the J segment 8 bases; nucleotides outside the gene matches: 9. Written as DNA, the CDR3 is TGTGCCAGCAGAAAAAGGGAGGGGTCAGGGGAGCTGTTTTTT. The encoded protein is CASRKREGSGELFF.